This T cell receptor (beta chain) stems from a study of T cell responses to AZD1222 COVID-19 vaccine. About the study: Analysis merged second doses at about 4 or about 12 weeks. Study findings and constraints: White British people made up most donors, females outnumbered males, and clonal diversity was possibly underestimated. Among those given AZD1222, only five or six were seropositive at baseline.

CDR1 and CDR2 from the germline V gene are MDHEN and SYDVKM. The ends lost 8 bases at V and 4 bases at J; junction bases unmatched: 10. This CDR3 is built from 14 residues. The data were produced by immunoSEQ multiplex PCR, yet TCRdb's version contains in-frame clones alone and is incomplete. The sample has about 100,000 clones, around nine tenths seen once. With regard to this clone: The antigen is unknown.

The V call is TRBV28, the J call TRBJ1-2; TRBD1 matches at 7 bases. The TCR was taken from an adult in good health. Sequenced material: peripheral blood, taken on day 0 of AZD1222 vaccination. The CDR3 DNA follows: TGTGCCAGCGGATCAAGGGGGCGTGTCTATGGCTACACCTTC. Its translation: CASGSRGRVYGYTF.